The source of this T cell receptor beta chain is a study of blood T cell repertoires in COVID-19. Generated by immunoSEQ multiplex PCR, the TCRdb table keeps only in-frame clones and is missing some. The table shows 90,000 to 120,000 clones, with approximately 88% occurring only once. CDR1 SGHRS and CDR2 YFSETQ come from the germline V gene. This CDR3 comprises 16 residues. The V end was cut by 1 base, the J end by 8 bases, with 21 bases between. The sequenced sample consisted of peripheral blood. The clonotype originates from a man aged 35-49 years with active or convalescent COVID-19. The rearrangement uses TRBV5-1 and TRBJ1-2; D might be TRBD1 (6 bases). CDR3 region: CASSLQGDTQSGGYTF. CDR3 DNA sequence: TGCGCCAGCAGCTTGCAAGGGGACACACAATCAGGGGGCTACACCTTC.